This paragraph covers one TCR beta chain sequence. The data are from a study of cytomegalovirus exposure and HLA in healthy donors. Germline assignment: CDR1 MDHEN and CDR2 SYDVKM. The CDR3 sequence is 15 residues long. V shed 2 bases and J 6 bases; nucleotides not matched to a gene: 5. The PCR used 60 Vbeta and 13 Jbeta primers. Sequenced by immunoSEQ multiplex PCR; TCRdb stores in-frame clones only, minus some. The table records about 160,000 clones, roughly 78% of them present only once. This sequence joins TRBV28 and TRBJ2-2; 8 bases agree with TRBD2. Input material: PBMCs. The clonotype originates from a woman aged 40 to 50 in good health and CMV-seronegative. The CDR3 coding sequence is TGTGCCAGCAGTTTAGCCGGGGGGGCCCCCGGGGAGCTGTTTTTT. It encodes CASSLAGGAPGELFF.